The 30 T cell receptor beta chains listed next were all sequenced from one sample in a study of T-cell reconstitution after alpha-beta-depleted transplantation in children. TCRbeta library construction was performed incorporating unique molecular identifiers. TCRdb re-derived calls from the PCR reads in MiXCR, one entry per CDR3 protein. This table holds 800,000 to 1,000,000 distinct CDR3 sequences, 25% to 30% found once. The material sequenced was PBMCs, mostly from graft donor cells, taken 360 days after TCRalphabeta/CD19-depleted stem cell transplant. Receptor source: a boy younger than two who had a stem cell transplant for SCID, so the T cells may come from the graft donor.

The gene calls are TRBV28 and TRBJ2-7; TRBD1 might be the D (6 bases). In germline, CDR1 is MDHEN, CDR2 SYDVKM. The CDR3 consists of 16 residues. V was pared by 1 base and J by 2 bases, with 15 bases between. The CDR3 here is CASSLSDSSFTYEQYF. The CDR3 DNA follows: TGTGCCAGCAGTTTATCGGACAGTAGCTTTACCTACGAGCAGTACTTC.

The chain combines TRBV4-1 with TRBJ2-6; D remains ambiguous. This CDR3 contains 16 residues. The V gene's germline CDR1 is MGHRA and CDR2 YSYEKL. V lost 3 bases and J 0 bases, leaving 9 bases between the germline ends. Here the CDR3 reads CASSQARISGANVLTF. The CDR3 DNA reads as TGCGCCAGCAGCCAGGCACGGATCTCTGGGGCCAACGTCCTGACTTTC.

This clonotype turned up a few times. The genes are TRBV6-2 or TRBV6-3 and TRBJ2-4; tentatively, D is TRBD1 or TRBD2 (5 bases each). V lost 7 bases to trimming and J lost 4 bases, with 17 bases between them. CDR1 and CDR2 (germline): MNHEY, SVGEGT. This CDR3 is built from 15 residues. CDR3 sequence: CASTDRGSGKNIQYF. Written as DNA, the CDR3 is TGTGCCAGCACCGACCGGGGTTCAGGGAAAAACATTCAGTACTTC.

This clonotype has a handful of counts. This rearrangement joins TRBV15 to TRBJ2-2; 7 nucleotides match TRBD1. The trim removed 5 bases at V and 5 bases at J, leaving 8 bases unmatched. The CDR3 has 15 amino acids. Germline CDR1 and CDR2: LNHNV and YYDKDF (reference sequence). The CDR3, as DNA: TGTGCCACCAGCCCCGACAGGGTGGCGACCGGGGAGCTGTTTTTT. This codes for CATSPDRVATGELFF.

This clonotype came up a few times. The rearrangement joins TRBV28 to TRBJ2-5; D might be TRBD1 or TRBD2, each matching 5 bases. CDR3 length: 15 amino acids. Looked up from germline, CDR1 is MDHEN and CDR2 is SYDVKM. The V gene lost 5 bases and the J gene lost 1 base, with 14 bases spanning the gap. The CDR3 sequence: CASSEIGGAQETQYF. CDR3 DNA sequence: TGTGCCAGCAGTGAGATTGGGGGTGCCCAAGAGACCCAGTACTTC.

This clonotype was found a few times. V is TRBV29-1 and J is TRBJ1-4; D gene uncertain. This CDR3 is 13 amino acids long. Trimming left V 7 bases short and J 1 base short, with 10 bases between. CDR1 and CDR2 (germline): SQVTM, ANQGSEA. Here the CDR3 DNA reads TGCAGCGCCCGACCATTAACTAATGAAAAACTGTTTTTT. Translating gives CSARPLTNEKLFF.

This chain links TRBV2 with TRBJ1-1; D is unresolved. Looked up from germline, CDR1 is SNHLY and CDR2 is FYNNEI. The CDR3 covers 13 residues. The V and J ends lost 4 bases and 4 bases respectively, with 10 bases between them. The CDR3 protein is CASSGEEATEAFF. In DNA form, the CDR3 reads TGTGCCAGCAGTGGAGAGGAGGCCACTGAAGCTTTCTTT.

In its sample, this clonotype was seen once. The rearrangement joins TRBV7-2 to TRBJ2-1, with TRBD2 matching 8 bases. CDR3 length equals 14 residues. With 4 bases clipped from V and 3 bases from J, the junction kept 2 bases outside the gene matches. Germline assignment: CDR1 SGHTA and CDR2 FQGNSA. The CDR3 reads CASSSGLVYNEQFF. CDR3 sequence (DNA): TGTGCCAGCAGCTCGGGACTAGTCTACAATGAGCAGTTCTTC.

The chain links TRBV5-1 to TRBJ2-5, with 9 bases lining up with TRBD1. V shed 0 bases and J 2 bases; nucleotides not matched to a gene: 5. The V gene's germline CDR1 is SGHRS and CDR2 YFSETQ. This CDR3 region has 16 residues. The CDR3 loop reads CASSLGTGVGQETQYF. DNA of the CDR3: TGCGCCAGCAGCTTGGGGACAGGGGTAGGGCAAGAGACCCAGTACTTC. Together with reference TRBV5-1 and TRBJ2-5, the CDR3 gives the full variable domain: KAGVTQTPRYLIKTRGQQVTLSCSPISGHRSVSWYQQTPGQGLQFLFEYFSETQRNKGNFPGRFSGRQFSNSRSEMNVSTLELGDSALYLCASSLGTGVGQETQYFGPGTRLLVL.

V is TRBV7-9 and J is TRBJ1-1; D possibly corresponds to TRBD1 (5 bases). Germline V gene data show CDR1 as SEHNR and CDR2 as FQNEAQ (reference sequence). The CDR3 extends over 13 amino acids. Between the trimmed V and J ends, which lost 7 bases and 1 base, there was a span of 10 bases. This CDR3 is CASTRTQNTEAFF. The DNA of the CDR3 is TGTGCCAGCACCAGGACACAGAACACTGAAGCTTTCTTT.

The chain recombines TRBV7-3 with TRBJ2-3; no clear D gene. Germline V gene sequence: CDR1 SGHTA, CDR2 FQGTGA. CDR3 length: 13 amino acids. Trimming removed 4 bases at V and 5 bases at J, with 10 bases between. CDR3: CASSSVREDTQYF. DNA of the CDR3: TGTGCCAGCAGCTCGGTTAGGGAAGATACGCAGTATTTT.

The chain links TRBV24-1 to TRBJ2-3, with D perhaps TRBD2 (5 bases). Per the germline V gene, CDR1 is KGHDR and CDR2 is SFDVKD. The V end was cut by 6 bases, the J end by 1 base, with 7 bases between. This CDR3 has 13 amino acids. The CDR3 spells CATSLGGTDTQYF. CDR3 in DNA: TGTGCCACCAGTCTGGGAGGCACAGATACGCAGTATTTT.

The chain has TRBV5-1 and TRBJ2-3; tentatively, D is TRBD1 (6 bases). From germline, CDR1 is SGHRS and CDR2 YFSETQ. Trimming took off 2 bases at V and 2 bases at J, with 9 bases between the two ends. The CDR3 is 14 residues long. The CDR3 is CASSLQGPTDTQYF. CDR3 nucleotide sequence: TGCGCCAGCAGCTTACAGGGCCCCACAGATACGCAGTATTTT.

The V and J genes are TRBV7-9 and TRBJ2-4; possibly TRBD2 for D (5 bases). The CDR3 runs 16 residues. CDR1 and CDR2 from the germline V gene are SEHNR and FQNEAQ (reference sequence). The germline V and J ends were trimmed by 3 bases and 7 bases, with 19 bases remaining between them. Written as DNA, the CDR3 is TGTGCCAGCAGCTTCGGGCCTAACCTATCGGGGAACATTCAGTACTTC. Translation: CASSFGPNLSGNIQYF.

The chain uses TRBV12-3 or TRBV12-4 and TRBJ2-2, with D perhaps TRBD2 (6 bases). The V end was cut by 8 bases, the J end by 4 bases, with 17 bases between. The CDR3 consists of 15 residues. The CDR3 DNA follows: TGTGCCAGCCAACAAGGGACTCGAGGCACCGGGGAGCTGTTTTTT. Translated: CASQQGTRGTGELFF.

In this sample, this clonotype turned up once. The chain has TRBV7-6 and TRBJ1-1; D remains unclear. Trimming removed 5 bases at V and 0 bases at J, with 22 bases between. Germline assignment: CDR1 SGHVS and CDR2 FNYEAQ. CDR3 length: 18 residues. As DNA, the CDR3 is TGTGCCAGCAGCAAGCGAAACGGGCCATTGAGCATGAACACTGAAGCTTTCTTT. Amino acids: CASSKRNGPLSMNTEAFF.

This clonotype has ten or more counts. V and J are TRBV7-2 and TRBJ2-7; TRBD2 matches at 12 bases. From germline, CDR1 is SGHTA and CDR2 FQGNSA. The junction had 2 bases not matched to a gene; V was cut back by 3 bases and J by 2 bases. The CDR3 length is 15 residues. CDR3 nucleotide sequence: TGTGCCAGCAGCTTGGCTAGCGGGGGGGCCTACGAGCAGTACTTC. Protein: CASSLASGGAYEQYF.

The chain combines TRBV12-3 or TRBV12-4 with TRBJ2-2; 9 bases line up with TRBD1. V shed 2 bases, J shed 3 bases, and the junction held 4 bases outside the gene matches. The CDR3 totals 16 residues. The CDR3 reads CASSLSGDRDTGELFF. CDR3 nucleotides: TGTGCCAGCAGTTTAAGTGGGGACAGGGACACCGGGGAGCTGTTTTTT.

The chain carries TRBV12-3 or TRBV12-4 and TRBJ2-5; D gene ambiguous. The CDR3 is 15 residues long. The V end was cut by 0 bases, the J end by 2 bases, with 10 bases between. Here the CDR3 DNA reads TGTGCCAGCAGTTTAGCGCATTGGCAGCAAGAGACCCAGTACTTC. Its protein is CASSLAHWQQETQYF.

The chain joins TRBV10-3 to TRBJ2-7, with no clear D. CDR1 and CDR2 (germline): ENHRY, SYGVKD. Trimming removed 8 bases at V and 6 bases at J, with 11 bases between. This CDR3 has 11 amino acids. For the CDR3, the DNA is TGTGCCATCGGCCAGGAGAGCGAGCAGTACTTC. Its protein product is CAIGQESEQYF.

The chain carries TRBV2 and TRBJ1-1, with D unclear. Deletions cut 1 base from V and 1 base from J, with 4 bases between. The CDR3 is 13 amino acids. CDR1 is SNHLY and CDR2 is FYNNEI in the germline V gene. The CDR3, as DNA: TGTGCCAGCAGTGAAGACTGGAACACTGAAGCTTTCTTT. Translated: CASSEDWNTEAFF.

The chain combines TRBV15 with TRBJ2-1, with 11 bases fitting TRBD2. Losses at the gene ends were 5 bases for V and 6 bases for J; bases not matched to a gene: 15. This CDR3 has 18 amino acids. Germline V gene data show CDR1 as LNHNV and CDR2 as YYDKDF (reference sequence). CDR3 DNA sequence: TGTGCCACCAGCGTTAGCGGGGGGGATGTCCGTTCGCGCAATGAGCAGTTCTTC. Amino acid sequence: CATSVSGGDVRSRNEQFF.

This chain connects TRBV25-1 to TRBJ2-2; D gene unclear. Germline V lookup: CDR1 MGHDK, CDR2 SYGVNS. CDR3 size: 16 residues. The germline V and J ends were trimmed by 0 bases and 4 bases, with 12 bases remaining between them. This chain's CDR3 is CASSEYRTRSTGELFF. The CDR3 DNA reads TGTGCCAGCAGTGAATATCGCACCCGTTCCACCGGGGAGCTGTTTTTT.

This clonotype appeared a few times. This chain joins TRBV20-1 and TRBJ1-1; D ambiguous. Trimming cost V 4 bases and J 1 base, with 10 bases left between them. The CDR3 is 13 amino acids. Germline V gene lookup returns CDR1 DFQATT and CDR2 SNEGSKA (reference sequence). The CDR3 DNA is TGCAGTGCTATAAGACCTGGGAACACTGAAGCTTTCTTT. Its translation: CSAIRPGNTEAFF.

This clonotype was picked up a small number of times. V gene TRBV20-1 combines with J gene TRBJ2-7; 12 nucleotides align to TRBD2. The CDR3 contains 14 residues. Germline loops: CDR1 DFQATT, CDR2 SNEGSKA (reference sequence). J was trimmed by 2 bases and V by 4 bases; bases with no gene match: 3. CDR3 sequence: CSATLAGGPYEQYF. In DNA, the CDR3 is TGCAGTGCTACGCTAGCGGGGGGGCCCTACGAGCAGTACTTC.

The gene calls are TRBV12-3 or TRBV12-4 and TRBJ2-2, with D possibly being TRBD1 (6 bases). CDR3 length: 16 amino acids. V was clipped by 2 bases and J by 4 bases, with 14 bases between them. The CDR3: CASSLNHRAGTGELFF. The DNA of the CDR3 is TGTGCCAGCAGTTTAAACCACAGGGCGGGCACCGGGGAGCTGTTTTTT.

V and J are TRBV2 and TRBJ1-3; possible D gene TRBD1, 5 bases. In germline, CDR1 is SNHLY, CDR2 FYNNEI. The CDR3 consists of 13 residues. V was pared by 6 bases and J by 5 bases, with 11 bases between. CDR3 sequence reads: CASSNPGRNTIYF. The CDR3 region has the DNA TGTGCCAGCAGCAATCCAGGGCGAAACACCATATATTTT.

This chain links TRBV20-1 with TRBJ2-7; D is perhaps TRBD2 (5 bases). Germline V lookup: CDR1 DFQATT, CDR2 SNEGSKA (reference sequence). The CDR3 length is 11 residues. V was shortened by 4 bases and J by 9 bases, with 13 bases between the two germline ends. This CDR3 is CSATGSALQYF. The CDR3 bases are TGCAGTGCTACGGGGTCTGCGTTGCAGTACTTC.

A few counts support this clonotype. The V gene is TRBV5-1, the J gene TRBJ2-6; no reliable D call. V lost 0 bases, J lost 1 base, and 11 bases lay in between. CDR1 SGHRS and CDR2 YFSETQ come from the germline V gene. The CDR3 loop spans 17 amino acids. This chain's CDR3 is CASSLGSGNSGANVLTF. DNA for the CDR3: TGCGCCAGCAGCTTGGGCTCTGGAAATTCTGGGGCCAACGTCCTGACTTTC.

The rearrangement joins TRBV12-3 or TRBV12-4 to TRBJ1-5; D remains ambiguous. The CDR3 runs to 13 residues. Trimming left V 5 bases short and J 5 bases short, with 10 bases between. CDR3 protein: CASSQDGYQPQHF. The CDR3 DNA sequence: TGTGCCAGCAGTCAGGACGGATATCAGCCCCAGCATTTT.